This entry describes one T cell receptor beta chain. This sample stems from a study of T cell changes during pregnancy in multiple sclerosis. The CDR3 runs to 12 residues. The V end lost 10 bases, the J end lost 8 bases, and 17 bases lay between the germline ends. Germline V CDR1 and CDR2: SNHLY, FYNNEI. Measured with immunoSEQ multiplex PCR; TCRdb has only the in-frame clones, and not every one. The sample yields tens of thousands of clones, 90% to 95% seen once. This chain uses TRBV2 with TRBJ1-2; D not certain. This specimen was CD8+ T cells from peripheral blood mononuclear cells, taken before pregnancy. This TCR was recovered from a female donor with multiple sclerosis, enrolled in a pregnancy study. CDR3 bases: TGTGCCAACCCCTATCCTCCGGGAGGCTACACCTTC. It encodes CANPYPPGGYTF.